This T cell receptor beta chain is from a study of tumor and adjacent non-tumor tissue in lung cancer. The template was RNA from unsorted bulk tissue. A modified ARM-PCR protocol with three rounds of nested PCR amplified TCRbeta. TCRdb reprocessed the multiplex PCR reads with MiXCR, giving one entry per CDR3 protein. This sample has 120,000 or so distinct CDR3 sequences, with around three fifths found just once. Germline V gene data show CDR1 as MNHEY and CDR2 as SVGAGI. The CDR3 totals 16 residues. As concerns this clonotype: This may stem from a read error, because a much larger clone lies one nucleotide away.

The sequencing input was lung tumor tissue. This receptor was identified in a man aged 30-40 years with non-small cell lung cancer. The chain joins TRBV6-5 to TRBJ2-7; TRBD2 agrees at 10 bases. Here the CDR3 DNA reads TGTGACAGCAGTTTCTCCGGGACTAGCGTTAGCTACGAGCAGTACTTC. The encoded protein is CDSSFSGTSVSYEQYF.